A single sample is the source of the 22 T cell receptor beta chains below, sequenced in a study of T-cell reconstitution after alpha-beta-depleted transplantation in children. Unique molecular identifiers tagged the TCRbeta library. TCRdb recomputed calls from the PCR reads with MiXCR, one row per CDR3 protein. The data hold about 980,000 distinct CDR3 sequences, with under 30% observed a single time. Sequencing used PBMCs, mostly from graft donor cells, obtained 360 days after TCRalphabeta/CD19-depleted stem cell transplant. Receptors were obtained from a boy in the first two years of life who had a stem cell transplant for SCID, so the T cells may come from the graft donor.

This clonotype was seen only a few times. The V call is TRBV5-1, the J call TRBJ2-5; D is possibly TRBD2 (6 bases). CDR1 is SGHRS and CDR2 is YFSETQ in the germline V gene. V lost 5 bases to trimming and J lost 2 bases, with 10 bases between them. This CDR3 is built from 13 residues. In DNA, the CDR3 is TGCGCCAGCAGACGGGGACTTCAAGAGACCCAGTACTTC. Its translation: CASRRGLQETQYF.

This clonotype has more than one count but fewer than ten. The CDR3 nucleotides read TGCGCCAGCAGCCCGGCTCGCCTGGGGGAGCAGTTCTTC. It codes for CASSPARLGEQFF. The chain employs TRBV5-1 and TRBJ2-1; D uncertain. Trimming took 4 bases from V and 10 from J, leaving 15 bases between them. From germline, CDR1 is SGHRS and CDR2 YFSETQ. The CDR3 totals 13 residues. Based on the CDR3 plus reference TRBV5-1 and TRBJ2-1, the full variable domain is KAGVTQTPRYLIKTRGQQVTLSCSPISGHRSVSWYQQTPGQGLQFLFEYFSETQRNKGNFPGRFSGRQFSNSRSEMNVSTLELGDSALYLCASSPARLGEQFFGPGTRLTVL.

This clonotype came up a few times. V and J are TRBV6-5 and TRBJ1-2; a weak D match, TRBD1 (6 bases). Trimming cost V 1 base and J 5 bases, with 11 bases left between them. The CDR3 has 14 amino acids. Germline CDR1 MNHEY, CDR2 SVGAGI. The DNA for the CDR3 is TGTGCCAGCAGTTACTTCGGGGGCCGTTATGGCTACACCTTC. Protein sequence: CASSYFGGRYGYTF.

The genes are TRBV4-1 and TRBJ2-7; 13 nucleotides line up with TRBD2. Unmatched junction bases numbered 19, after V lost 0 bases and J lost 5 bases. Per germline, CDR1 MGHRA and CDR2 YSYEKL. This CDR3 comprises 21 residues. This CDR3 is CASSQDSAGTSGDVLEDEQYF. CDR3 in DNA: TGCGCCAGCAGCCAAGATTCCGCCGGGACTAGCGGGGATGTGTTAGAGGACGAGCAGTACTTC.

A few counts support this clonotype. The chain has TRBV7-9 and TRBJ2-1; tentative D call: TRBD2 (5 bases). Trimming took off 5 bases at V and 0 bases at J, with 11 bases between the two ends. This CDR3 region has 15 residues. Germline V lookup: CDR1 SEHNR, CDR2 FQNEAQ (reference sequence). CDR3 DNA: TGTGCCAGCAGCCCCGCGGGCATCTCCTACAATGAGCAGTTCTTC. It codes for CASSPAGISYNEQFF.

This clonotype has just a few counts. The chain combines TRBV5-1 with TRBJ2-7; TRBD1 matches 10 bases. The V gene end was trimmed by 7 bases and the J gene end by 5 bases; junction bases not matched to a gene: 9. The CDR3 sequence is 14 residues long. Per germline, CDR1 SGHRS and CDR2 YFSETQ. CDR3 sequence (DNA): TGCGCCAGCGCAACCGGGACAGGGGCCCACGAGCAGTACTTC. It codes for CASATGTGAHEQYF.

This clonotype was counted a single time. The chain combines TRBV30 with TRBJ2-3; D remains unclear. V shed 2 bases and J shed 0 bases, with 6 bases lying between them. The V gene's germline CDR1 is GTSNPN and CDR2 SVGIG (reference sequence). This CDR3 has 13 residues. In DNA, the CDR3 is TGTGCCTGGAGTTTGGTCAGCACAGATACGCAGTATTTT. It encodes CAWSLVSTDTQYF.

This rearrangement joins TRBV5-1 to TRBJ2-1; TRBD1 agrees at 7 bases. V was pared by 0 bases and J by 4 bases, with 10 bases of the junction left unmatched. The V gene's germline CDR1 is SGHRS and CDR2 YFSETQ. The CDR3 loop spans 17 amino acids. The CDR3 sequence: CASSLGQGPPTYNEQFF. CDR3 DNA: TGCGCCAGCAGCTTGGGACAGGGCCCCCCTACTTACAATGAGCAGTTCTTC. The whole variable domain, remainder taken from reference TRBV5-1 and TRBJ2-1, is KAGVTQTPRYLIKTRGQQVTLSCSPISGHRSVSWYQQTPGQGLQFLFEYFSETQRNKGNFPGRFSGRQFSNSRSEMNVSTLELGDSALYLCASSLGQGPPTYNEQFFGPGTRLTVL.

This clonotype came up many times. V is TRBV12-3 or TRBV12-4 and J is TRBJ2-5, with TRBD1 identical over 8 bases. The CDR3 totals 13 residues. The J segment lost 4 bases and the V segment lost 6 bases, leaving 4 bases of the junction unmatched. This chain's CDR3 is CASRPDRGETQYF. The CDR3 nucleotides read TGTGCCAGCAGGCCCGACAGGGGAGAGACCCAGTACTTC.

V usage is TRBV12-3 or TRBV12-4 and J usage is TRBJ2-3; D is possibly TRBD2 (7 bases). The CDR3 extends over 15 amino acids. The ends were cut back, 4 bases at V and 4 bases at J, with 15 bases in the middle. Here the CDR3 reads CASSSGGLLADTQYF. In DNA form, the CDR3 reads TGTGCCAGCAGTTCGGGGGGCCTCCTCGCAGATACGCAGTATTTT.

The CDR3, as DNA: TGCGCCAGCAGCCGTAGTATAGATACGCAGTATTTT. It yields the protein CASSRSIDTQYF. This rearrangement joins TRBV5-1 to TRBJ2-3; D gene unclear. In germline, CDR1 is SGHRS, CDR2 YFSETQ. The CDR3 length is 12 residues. The V end lost 4 bases, the J end lost 5 bases, and 8 bases lay between the germline ends.

The chain has TRBV6-2 or TRBV6-3 and TRBJ2-3; 15 bases agree with TRBD2. The CDR3 is made up of 16 amino acids. Trimming took 6 bases from V and 4 from J; bases not matched to a gene: 5. Germline CDR1 MNHEY, CDR2 SVGEGT. The CDR3 nucleotides read TGTGCCAGCAGAGGACTAGCGGGGGGGCCCCCAGATACGCAGTATTTT. Residues: CASRGLAGGPPDTQYF.

This chain connects TRBV5-1 to TRBJ1-6, with D possibly TRBD1 on 5 matching bases. The CDR3 runs to 16 residues. Trimming removed 4 bases from V and 7 bases from J, with 18 bases in between. Germline V gene data show CDR1 as SGHRS and CDR2 as YFSETQ. CDR3 loop: CASSGGLATVNSPLHF. The CDR3 region has the DNA TGCGCCAGCAGCGGGGGGTTGGCGACCGTAAATTCACCCCTCCACTTT.

The chain couples TRBV25-1 to TRBJ2-5, with 8 bases fitting TRBD1. Germline CDR1 and CDR2: MGHDK and SYGVNS. CDR3 length equals 15 residues. Trimming cost V 4 bases and J 7 bases; bases outside gene matches: 11. The CDR3 spells CASSGDRSPLGTQYF. The CDR3 DNA sequence: TGTGCCAGCAGTGGGGACAGGTCCCCTTTGGGGACCCAGTACTTC.

The chain joins TRBV5-1 to TRBJ2-1; D call uncertain. The germline V gene has CDR1 SGHRS and CDR2 YFSETQ. V was shortened by 7 bases and J by 7 bases, with 15 bases between the two germline ends. The CDR3 is 13 residues long. CDR3 sequence reads: CASGYWLGNEQFF. In nucleotides, the CDR3 is TGCGCCAGCGGGTACTGGCTGGGGAATGAGCAGTTCTTC. Supplemented by reference TRBV5-1 and TRBJ2-1, the full variable domain reads KAGVTQTPRYLIKTRGQQVTLSCSPISGHRSVSWYQQTPGQGLQFLFEYFSETQRNKGNFPGRFSGRQFSNSRSEMNVSTLELGDSALYLCASGYWLGNEQFFGPGTRLTVL.

In this sample, this clonotype turned up a few times. The chain uses TRBV2 and TRBJ2-6, with unresolved D. Germline CDR1 SNHLY, CDR2 FYNNEI. V lost 2 bases to trimming and J lost 1 base, with 12 bases between them. The CDR3 is made up of 17 amino acids. CDR3 coding DNA: TGTGCCAGCAGTGAACAAGGACCGTCATCTGGGGCCAACGTCCTGACTTTC. It encodes CASSEQGPSSGANVLTF.

This chain connects TRBV2 to TRBJ2-4, with TRBD2 matching 7 bases. Germline trimming cut 7 bases from V and 4 bases from J; bases unmatched to any gene: 10. Germline V gene lookup returns CDR1 SNHLY and CDR2 FYNNEI. The CDR3 runs to 15 residues. The CDR3 is CASMGLGGGKNIQYF. The CDR3 DNA reads as TGTGCCAGCATGGGACTTGGGGGGGGAAAAAACATTCAGTACTTC.

In DNA form, the CDR3 reads TGTGCCACCAGCAGAGGCCAGGGCACAGATACGCAGTATTTT. Amino acids: CATSRGQGTDTQYF. J is TRBJ2-3 and V is TRBV15; D call uncertain. The CDR3 runs 14 residues. Trimming removed 1 base from V and 1 base from J, with 6 bases in between. CDR1 and CDR2 from the germline V gene are LNHNV and YYDKDF (reference sequence).

The genes are TRBV12-3 or TRBV12-4 and TRBJ1-1; TRBD1 aligns across 7 bases. The CDR3 runs to 12 residues. Germline trimming cut 7 bases from V and 10 bases from J; bases unmatched to any gene: 9. The CDR3 loop reads CASTTQGVRAFF. In DNA, the CDR3 is TGTGCCAGCACGACGCAGGGGGTCAGAGCTTTCTTT.

The gene calls are TRBV24-1 and TRBJ1-1; the D gene is possibly TRBD1 (5 bases). The V gene lost 5 bases and the J gene lost 4 bases, with 10 bases spanning the gap. The CDR3 length is 13 residues. Germline V lookup: CDR1 KGHDR, CDR2 SFDVKD. The DNA of the CDR3 is TGTGCCACCAGTGTCCCGGGGGGCACTGAAGCTTTCTTT. Amino acids: CATSVPGGTEAFF.

The chain couples TRBV4-3 to TRBJ2-7; D gene ambiguous. Between the trimmed V and J ends, which lost 0 bases and 3 bases, there was a span of 12 bases. This CDR3 spans 15 amino acids. The germline CDR1 and CDR2 sequences are LGHNA and YSLEER. The CDR3 region has the DNA TGCGCCAGCAGCCAAGATAGGGCACCCTACTACGAGCAGTACTTC. It specifies CASSQDRAPYYEQYF.

This clonotype occurred a few times. The chain is built from TRBV9 and TRBJ2-1, with 7 bases matching TRBD2. The V gene's germline CDR1 is SGDLS and CDR2 YYNGEE. With V trimmed by 0 bases and J by 3 bases, 6 bases remained unmatched. This CDR3 comprises 16 residues. The CDR3 DNA is TGTGCCAGCAGCGTAGGGGGCGGGGGAAACTACAATGAGCAGTTCTTC. This encodes CASSVGGGGNYNEQFF.